A selection of T cell receptor beta chains follows, all from one sample in a study of blood T cell repertoires in COVID-19. TCRdb's table, derived via immunoSEQ multiplex PCR, lists solely in-frame clones and lacks some. The sample lists around 100,000 clones, roughly 80% seen once, with roughly 31% in the top ten. The sequenced sample consisted of peripheral blood. These TCRs come from a man between 65 and 85 years old with active or convalescent COVID-19. Each CDR3 is given without its conserved first and last residue.

V,CDR3
TRBV24-1,ATSDHKGGDTDTQY
TRBV20-1,SAHIRDTYY
TRBV7-2,ASSLFPGQETQY
TRBV7-2,ASSLSRAGLSGYT
TRBV10-3,AISESARTGGSKLF
TRBV4-1,ASSRLTGGRFSTEAF
TRBV18,ASSPTGTNEQY
TRBV2,ASHLGGTGNEQF
TRBV6-5,ASIGGGDDEQF
TRBV27,ASSRDRQGTEAF
TRBV5-6,ASSQLTRLAGVAYEQY
TRBV27,ASSLGAGRNLAKNIQY